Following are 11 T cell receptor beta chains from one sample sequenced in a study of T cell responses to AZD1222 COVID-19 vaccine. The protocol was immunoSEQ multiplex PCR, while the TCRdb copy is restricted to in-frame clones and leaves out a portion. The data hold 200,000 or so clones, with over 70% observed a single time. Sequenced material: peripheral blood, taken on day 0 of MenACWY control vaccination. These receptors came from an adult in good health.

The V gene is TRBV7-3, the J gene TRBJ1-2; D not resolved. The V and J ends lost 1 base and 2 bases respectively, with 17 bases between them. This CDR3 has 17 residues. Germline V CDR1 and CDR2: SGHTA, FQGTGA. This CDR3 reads CASSLRESRTTNYGYTF. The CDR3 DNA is TGTGCCAGCAGCTTAAGGGAGTCACGGACGACAAACTATGGCTACACCTTC.

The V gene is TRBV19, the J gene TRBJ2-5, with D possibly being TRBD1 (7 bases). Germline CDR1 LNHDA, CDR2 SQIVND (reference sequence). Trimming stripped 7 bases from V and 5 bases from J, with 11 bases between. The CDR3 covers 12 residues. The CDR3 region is CASKPGGETQYF. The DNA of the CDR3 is TGTGCCAGTAAGCCAGGGGGGGAGACCCAGTACTTC.

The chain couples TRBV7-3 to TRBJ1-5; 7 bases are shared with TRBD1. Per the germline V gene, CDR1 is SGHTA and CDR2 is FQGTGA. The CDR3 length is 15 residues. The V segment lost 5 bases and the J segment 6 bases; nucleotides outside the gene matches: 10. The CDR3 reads CASSPTGELGQPQHF. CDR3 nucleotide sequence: TGTGCCAGCAGCCCCACAGGGGAGCTAGGTCAGCCCCAGCATTTT.

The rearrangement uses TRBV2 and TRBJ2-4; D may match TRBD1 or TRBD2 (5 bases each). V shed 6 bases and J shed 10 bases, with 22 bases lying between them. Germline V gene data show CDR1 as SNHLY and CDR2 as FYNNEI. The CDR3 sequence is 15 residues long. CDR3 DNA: TGTGCCAGCAGAGTCGGCAGTGGGGGTTTAGGGATTCAGTACTTC. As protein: CASRVGSGGLGIQYF.

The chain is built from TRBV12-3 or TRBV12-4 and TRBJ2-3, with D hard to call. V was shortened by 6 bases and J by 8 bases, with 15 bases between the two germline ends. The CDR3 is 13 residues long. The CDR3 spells CASRTALTTTQYF. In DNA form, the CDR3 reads TGTGCCAGCAGAACGGCGCTCACAACTACGCAGTATTTT.

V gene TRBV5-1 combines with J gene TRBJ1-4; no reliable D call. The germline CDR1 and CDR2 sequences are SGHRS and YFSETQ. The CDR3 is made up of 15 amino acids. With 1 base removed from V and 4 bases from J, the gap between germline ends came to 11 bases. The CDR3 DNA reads TGCGCCAGCAGCTTGTTTTCAGGAAGTAATGAAAAACTGTTTTTT. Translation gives CASSLFSGSNEKLFF. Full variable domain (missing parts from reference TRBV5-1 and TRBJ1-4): KAGVTQTPRYLIKTRGQQVTLSCSPISGHRSVSWYQQTPGQGLQFLFEYFSETQRNKGNFPGRFSGRQFSNSRSEMNVSTLELGDSALYLCASSLFSGSNEKLFFGSGTQLSVL.

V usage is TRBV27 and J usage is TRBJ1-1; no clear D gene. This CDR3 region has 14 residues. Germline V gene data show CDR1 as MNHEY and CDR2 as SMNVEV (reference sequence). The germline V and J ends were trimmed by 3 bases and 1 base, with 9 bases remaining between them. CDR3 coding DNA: TGTGCCAGCAGTTTTGTCGGATCGAACACTGAAGCTTTCTTT. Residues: CASSFVGSNTEAFF.

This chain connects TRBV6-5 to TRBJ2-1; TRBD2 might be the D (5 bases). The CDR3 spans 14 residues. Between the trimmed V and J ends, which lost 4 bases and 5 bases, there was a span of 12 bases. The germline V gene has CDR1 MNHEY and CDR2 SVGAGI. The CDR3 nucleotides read TGTGCCAGCAGTTCCCGGGGTAGTCACAATGAGCAGTTCTTC. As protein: CASSSRGSHNEQFF.

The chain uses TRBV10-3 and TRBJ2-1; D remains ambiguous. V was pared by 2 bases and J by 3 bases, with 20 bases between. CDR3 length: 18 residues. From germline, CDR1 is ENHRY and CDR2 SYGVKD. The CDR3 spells CAISELRARGSNYNEQFF. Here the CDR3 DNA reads TGTGCCATCAGTGAGCTAAGGGCTAGAGGATCGAACTACAATGAGCAGTTCTTC.

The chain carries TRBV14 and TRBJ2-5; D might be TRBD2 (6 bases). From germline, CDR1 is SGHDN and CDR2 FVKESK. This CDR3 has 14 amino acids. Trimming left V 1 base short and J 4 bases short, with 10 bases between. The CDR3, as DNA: TGTGCCAGCAGCCAAGTGGGACTGGGAGAGACCCAGTACTTC. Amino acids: CASSQVGLGETQYF. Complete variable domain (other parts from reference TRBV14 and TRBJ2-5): EAGVTQFPSHSVIEKGQTVTLRCDPISGHDNLYWYRRVMGKEIKFLLHFVKESKQDESGMPNNRFLAERTGGTYSTLKVQPAELEDSGVYFCASSQVGLGETQYFGPGTRLLVL.

CDR3 sequence: CASGLVGNSPLHF. The CDR3, as DNA: TGTGCCAGCGGCCTGGTGGGGAATTCACCCCTCCACTTT. The chain recombines TRBV7-3 with TRBJ1-6; D ambiguous. Germline loops: CDR1 SGHTA, CDR2 FQGTGA. V lost 8 bases to trimming and J lost 7 bases, with 12 bases between them. The CDR3 runs 13 residues. The full variable domain, in which reference TRBV7-3 and TRBJ1-6 provide the parts outside the CDR3, is GAGVSQTPSNKVTEKGKYVELRCDPISGHTALYWYRQSLGQGPEFLIYFQGTGAADDSGLPNDRFFAVRPEGSVSTLKIQRTERGDSAVYLCASGLVGNSPLHFGNGTRLTVT.